This TCR beta chain was recovered during a study of T cell responses to AZD1222 COVID-19 vaccine. Whole-study findings and limits: Across the whole spike, CD4 TCRs peaked at regions 160-218 and 743-854.

Note on this clone: As yet, its antigen is unknown.

Here immunoSEQ multiplex PCR was the method, and the copy in TCRdb shows in-frame clones only, minus some. The data show about 120,000 clones, with about 92% seen just once and around 8% held by the top ten. Germline trimming cut 6 bases from V and 1 base from J; bases unmatched to any gene: 2. The V gene's germline CDR1 is SQVTM and CDR2 ANQGSEA. The length of the CDR3 is 12 residues. This rearrangement joins TRBV29-1 to TRBJ1-1, with 7 bases that match TRBD1. The sequence derives from an adult who received the AZD1222 COVID-19 vaccine. Sequenced material: peripheral blood, taken 28 days after the second AZD1222 dose. The CDR3 is CSVRTGNTEAFF. The CDR3 nucleotides are TGCAGCGTCCGGACAGGGAACACTGAAGCTTTCTTT. The complete variable domain, with remaining parts taken from reference TRBV29-1 and TRBJ1-1, reads SAVISQKPSRDICQRGTSLTIQCQVDSQVTMMFWYRQQPGQSLTLIATANQGSEATYESGFVIDKFPISRPNLTFSTLTVSNMSPEDSSIYLCSVRTGNTEAFFGQGTRLTVV.